Given below is one T cell receptor (beta chain) in context. Its antigen specificity is not known. One end of the junction varies from germline; a read error may be responsible. This entry is derived from a study (dated by TCRdb to the mid-2010s). With respect to the entire study: The study tested whether tumor-infiltrating Tregs in breast cancer are recruited from blood Tregs or converted in situ from other CD4+ T cell subsets. Summary of the overall study and its limitations: In terms of TCR gene usage, tumor memory CD4+ T cells clustered together with blood and lymph node memory CD4+ cells, as well as with lymph node naive CD4+ cells. The greatest overlap of tumor-infiltrating Treg TCR alpha and beta sequences was with tumor naive CD4+ T cells, followed next by blood naive CD4+ T cells. Rather than covering whole repertoires, validation in the larger cohort was restricted to a single TCR beta V-J rearrangement.

Amplification of full-length TCR variable regions was done by 5' RACE PCR using constant-region reverse primers, and this step was followed by semi-nested PCR with Nested Universal Primer A. Using the ReliaPrep RNA Cell Miniprep System, total RNA was extracted, and the SMARTer RACE 5'/3' Kit was then used to reverse transcribe the RNA into 5'RACE-ready cDNA. Full-length TCR alpha and beta libraries were barcoded with multiplex adaptors and sequenced on an Illumina MiSeq. Per the source publication's procedure: Sequencing data were pooled across the five patients for each of nine subset-tissue groups and compared by unsupervised clustering of TCR gene usage. The Morisita-Horn index, with shared sequences weighted by their contribution to each repertoire, was used to calculate repertoire similarity. TCRdb cleaned the public reads at Q25 with fastp, built clones with MiXCR and kept in-frame beta chains. Entries that share a CDR3 protein sequence are merged under the most common genes and DNA. Clone size and V and J calls follow TCRdb, not the original study. Counted in this sample were just over 60,000 distinct CDR3 sequences; approximately 31% of them appeared once. The ten largest make up about 2.5% of the sample.

To purify naive CD4+ T cells, the Miltenyi Naive CD4+ T Cell Isolation kit was used, and CD25 microbeads served to deplete Tregs. Tregs, naive and memory CD4+ T cells from tumor, blood and ipsilateral draining lymph nodes of five breast cancer patients underwent full-length TCR alpha and beta sequencing. Tumor tissue and lymph nodes obtained from ipsilateral axillary dissection were perfused with PBS, minced and then digested with collagenase I and hyaluronidase. A purity exceeding 90% was confirmed by FACS for the sorted cell populations. Spanning cysteine to phenylalanine, the CDR3 consists of 14 amino acids. CDR3 DNA only is kept here, 42 bases in frame from base 1. The CDR1 and CDR2 encoded by the germline V gene are SQVTM and ANQGSEA.

The sample was tumor-infiltrating naive CD4+ T cells sorted from the breast tumor. In light of the paper, this sample's cell subset or site label describes: naive CD4+ T cells, CD4+CD45RA+CD25-. The sequence derives from a female donor with breast cancer. In this chain, TRBV29-1 is recombined with TRBJ2-1; the D gene is perhaps TRBD2, on 5 matching bases. CDR3 reads: CSVDKSGLYNEQSF. The bases read TGCAGCGTTGACAAAAGCGGACTTTACAATGAGCAGTCCTTC.